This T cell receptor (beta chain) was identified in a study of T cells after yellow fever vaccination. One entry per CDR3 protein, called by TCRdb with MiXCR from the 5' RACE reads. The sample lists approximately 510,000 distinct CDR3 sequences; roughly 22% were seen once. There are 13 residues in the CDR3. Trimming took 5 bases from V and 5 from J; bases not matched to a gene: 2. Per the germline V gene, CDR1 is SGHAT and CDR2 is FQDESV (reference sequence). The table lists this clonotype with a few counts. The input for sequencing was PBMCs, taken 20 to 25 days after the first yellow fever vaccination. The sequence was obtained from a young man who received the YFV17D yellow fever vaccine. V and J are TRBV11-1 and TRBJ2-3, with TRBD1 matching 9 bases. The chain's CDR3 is CASSRTGEDTQYF. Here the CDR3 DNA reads TGTGCCAGCAGCCGGACAGGGGAAGATACGCAGTATTTT.